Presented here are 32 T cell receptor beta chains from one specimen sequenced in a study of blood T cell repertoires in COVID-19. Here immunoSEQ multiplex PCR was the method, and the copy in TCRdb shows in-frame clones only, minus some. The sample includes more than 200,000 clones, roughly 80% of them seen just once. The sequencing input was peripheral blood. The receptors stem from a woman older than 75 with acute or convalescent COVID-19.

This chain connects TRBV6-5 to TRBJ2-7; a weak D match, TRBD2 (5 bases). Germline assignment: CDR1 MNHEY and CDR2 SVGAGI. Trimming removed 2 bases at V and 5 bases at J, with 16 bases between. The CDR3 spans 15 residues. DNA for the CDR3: TGTGCCAGCAGTTACCAGTACGGGGTGAGAAACGAGCAGTACTTC. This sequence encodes CASSYQYGVRNEQYF.

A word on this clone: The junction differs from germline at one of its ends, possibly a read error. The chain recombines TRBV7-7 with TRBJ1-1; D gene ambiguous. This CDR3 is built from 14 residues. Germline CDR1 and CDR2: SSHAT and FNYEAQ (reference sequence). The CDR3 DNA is TGTGCTAGCAGCATGCTCACGGGGAACACTGAAGCTTTCTTT. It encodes CASSMLTGNTEAFF.

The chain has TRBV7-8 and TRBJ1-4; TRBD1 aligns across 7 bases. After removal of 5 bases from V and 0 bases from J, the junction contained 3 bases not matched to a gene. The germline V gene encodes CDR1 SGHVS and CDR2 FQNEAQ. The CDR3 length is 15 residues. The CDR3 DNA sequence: TGTGCCAGCAGCGTTCAGGGGGCAACTAATGAAAAACTGTTTTTT. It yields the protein CASSVQGATNEKLFF.

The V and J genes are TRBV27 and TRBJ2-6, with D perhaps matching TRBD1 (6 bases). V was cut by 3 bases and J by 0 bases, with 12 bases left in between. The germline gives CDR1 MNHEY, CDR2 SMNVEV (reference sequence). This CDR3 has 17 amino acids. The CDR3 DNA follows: TGTGCCAGCAGTTTTCGGCAGGGGAGCTCTGGGGCCAACGTCCTGACTTTC. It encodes CASSFRQGSSGANVLTF.

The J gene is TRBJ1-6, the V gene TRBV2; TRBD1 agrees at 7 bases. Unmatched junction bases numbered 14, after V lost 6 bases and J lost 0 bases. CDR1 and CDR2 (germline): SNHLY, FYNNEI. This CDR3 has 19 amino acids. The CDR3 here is CASRDEGGTESSYNSPLHF. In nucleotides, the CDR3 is TGTGCCAGCAGAGACGAAGGTGGGACAGAAAGCTCCTATAATTCACCCCTCCACTTT.

The CDR3 here is CSASGVGETQYF. Here the CDR3 DNA reads TGCAGTGCTAGTGGGGTCGGGGAGACCCAGTACTTC. The chain joins TRBV20-1 to TRBJ2-5; D unresolved. V was clipped by 3 bases and J by 5 bases, with 10 bases between them. Germline CDR1 reads DFQATT; CDR2 reads SNEGSKA (reference sequence). This CDR3 contains 12 residues.

The CDR3 DNA sequence: TGTGCCAGCAGCCAAGGGACAGGGAACTATGGCTACACCTTC. It yields the protein CASSQGTGNYGYTF. This chain connects TRBV7-6 to TRBJ1-2, with TRBD1 matching over 9 bases. The CDR3 extends over 14 amino acids. V was pared by 5 bases and J by 2 bases, with 3 bases of the junction left unmatched. Looked up from germline, CDR1 is SGHVS and CDR2 is FNYEAQ.

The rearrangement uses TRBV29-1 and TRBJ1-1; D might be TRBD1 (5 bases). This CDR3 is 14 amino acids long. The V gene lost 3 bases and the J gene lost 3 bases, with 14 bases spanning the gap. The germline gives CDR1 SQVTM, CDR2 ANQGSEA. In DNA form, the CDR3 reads TGCAGCGTTGACGTCGCAGGGAAGGACACTGAAGCTTTCTTT. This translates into CSVDVAGKDTEAFF.

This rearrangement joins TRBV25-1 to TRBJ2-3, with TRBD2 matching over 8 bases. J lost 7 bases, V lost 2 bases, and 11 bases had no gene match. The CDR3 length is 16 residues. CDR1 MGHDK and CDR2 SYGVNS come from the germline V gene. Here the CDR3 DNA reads TGTGCCAGCAGTGAAGGGCAAGCGGGGGTAGAATATACGCAGTATTTT. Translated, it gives CASSEGQAGVEYTQYF.

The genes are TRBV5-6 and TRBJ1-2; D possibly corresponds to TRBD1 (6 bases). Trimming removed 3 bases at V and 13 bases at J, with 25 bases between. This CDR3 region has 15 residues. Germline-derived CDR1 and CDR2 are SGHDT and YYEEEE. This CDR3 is CASSSDPLSDRPGTF. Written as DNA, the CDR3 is TGTGCCAGCAGCTCCGACCCCCTATCGGACAGACCGGGCACCTTC.

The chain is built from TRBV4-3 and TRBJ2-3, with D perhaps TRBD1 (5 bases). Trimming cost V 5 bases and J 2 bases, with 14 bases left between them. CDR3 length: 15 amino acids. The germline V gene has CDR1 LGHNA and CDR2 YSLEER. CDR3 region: CASSARGGYTDTQYF. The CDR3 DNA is TGCGCCAGCAGCGCAAGGGGCGGTTACACAGATACGCAGTATTTT.

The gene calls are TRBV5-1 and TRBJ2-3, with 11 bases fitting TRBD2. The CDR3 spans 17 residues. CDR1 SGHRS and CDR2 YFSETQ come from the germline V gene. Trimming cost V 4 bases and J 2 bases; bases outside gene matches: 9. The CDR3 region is CASSRSGTSGFTDTQYF. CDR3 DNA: TGCGCCAGCAGCCGGTCCGGGACTAGCGGATTCACAGATACGCAGTATTTT.

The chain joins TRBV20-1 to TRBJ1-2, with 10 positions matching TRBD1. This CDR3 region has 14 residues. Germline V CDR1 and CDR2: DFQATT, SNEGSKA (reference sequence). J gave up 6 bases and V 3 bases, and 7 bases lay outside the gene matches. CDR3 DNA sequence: TGCAGTGCTAGTGCACTGACAGGGGGCAATGGCTACACCTTC. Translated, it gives CSASALTGGNGYTF.

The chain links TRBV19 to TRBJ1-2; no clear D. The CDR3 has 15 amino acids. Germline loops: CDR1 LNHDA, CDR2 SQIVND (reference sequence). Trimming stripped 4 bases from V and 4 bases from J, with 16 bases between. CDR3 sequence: CASSTSDGIAYGYTF. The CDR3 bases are TGTGCCAGTAGTACCTCGGACGGGATTGCCTATGGCTACACCTTC.

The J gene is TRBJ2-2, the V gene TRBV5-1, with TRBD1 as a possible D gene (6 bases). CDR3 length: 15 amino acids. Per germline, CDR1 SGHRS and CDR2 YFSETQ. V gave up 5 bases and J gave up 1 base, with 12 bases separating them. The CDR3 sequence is CASSSVTGNTGELFF. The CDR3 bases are TGCGCCAGCAGTTCAGTGACAGGGAACACCGGGGAGCTGTTTTTT.

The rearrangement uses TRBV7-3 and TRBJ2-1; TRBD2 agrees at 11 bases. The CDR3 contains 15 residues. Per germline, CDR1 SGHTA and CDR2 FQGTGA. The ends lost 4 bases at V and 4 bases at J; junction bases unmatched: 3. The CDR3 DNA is TGTGCCAGCAGCTCCGGGACTAGCGGTTACAATGAGCAGTTCTTC. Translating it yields CASSSGTSGYNEQFF.

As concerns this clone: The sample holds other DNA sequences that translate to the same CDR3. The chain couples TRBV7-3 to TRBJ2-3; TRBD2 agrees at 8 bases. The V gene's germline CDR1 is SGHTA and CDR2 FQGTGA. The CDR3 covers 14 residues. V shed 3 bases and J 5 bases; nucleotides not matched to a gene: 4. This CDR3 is CASSFGLAGDTQYF. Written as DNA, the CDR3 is TGTGCCAGCAGCTTCGGACTAGCAGGAGATACGCAGTATTTT.

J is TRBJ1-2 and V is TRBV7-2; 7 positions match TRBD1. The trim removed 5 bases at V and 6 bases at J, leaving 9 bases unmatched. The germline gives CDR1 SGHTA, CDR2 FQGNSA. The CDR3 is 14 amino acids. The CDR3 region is CASSPDRVTHGYTF. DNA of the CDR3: TGTGCCAGCAGCCCCGACAGGGTAACCCATGGCTACACCTTC.

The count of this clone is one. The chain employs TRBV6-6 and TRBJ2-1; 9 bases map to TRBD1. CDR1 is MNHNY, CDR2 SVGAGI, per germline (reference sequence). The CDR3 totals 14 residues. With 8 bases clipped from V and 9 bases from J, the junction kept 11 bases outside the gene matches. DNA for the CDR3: TGTGCCAGCCTCCGGGACAGGGAGGTGGGTGAGCAGTTCTTC. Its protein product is CASLRDREVGEQFF.

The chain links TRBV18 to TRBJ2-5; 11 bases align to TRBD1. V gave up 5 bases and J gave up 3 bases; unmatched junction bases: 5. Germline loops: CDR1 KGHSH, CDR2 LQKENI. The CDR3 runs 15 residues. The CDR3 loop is CASSKGQGVEETQYF. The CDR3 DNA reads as TGTGCCAGCTCAAAGGGACAGGGGGTAGAAGAGACCCAGTACTTC.

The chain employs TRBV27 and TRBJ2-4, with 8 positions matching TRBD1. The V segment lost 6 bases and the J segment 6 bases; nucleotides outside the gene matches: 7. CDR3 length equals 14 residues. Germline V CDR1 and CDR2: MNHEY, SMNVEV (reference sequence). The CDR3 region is CASRLGGTGNIQYF. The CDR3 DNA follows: TGTGCCAGCAGGTTGGGTGGGACAGGAAACATTCAGTACTTC.

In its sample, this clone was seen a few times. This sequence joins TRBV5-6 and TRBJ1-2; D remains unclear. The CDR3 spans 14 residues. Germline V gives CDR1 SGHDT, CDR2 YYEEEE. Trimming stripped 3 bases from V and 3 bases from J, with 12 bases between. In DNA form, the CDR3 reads TGTGCCAGCAGCTATTGGCACTACGACTATGGCTACACCTTC. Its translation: CASSYWHYDYGYTF. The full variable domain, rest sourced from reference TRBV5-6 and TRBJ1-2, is DAGVTQSPTHLIKTRGQQVTLRCSPKSGHDTVSWYQQALGQGPQFIFQYYEEEERQRGNFPDRFSGHQFPNYSSELNVNALLLGDSALYLCASSYWHYDYGYTFGSGTRLTVV.

This CDR3 reads CASSQRLAGGVKQYF. In nucleotides, the CDR3 is TGTGCCAGCAGCCAAAGACTAGCGGGGGGGGTGAAGCAGTACTTC. The chain employs TRBV3-1 (or the pseudogene TRBV3-2) and TRBJ2-7; TRBD2 matches at 14 bases. The V and J ends lost 2 bases and 8 bases, in that order; junction bases with no gene match: 5. There are 15 residues in the CDR3. Germline V lookup: CDR1 LGHDT, CDR2 YNNKEL (reference sequence).

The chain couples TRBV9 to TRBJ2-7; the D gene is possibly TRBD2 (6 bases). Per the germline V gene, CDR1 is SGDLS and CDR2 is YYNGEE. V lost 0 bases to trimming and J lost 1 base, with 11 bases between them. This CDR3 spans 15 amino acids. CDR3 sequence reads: CASSVAAAGSYEQYF. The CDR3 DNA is TGTGCCAGCAGCGTAGCGGCGGCGGGGTCCTACGAGCAGTACTTC.

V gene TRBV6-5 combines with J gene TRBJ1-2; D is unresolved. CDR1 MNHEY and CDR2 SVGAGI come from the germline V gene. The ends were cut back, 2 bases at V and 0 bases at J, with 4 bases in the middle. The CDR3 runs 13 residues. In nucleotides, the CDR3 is TGTGCCAGCAGTTACCGCGCTAACTATGGCTACACCTTC. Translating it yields CASSYRANYGYTF.

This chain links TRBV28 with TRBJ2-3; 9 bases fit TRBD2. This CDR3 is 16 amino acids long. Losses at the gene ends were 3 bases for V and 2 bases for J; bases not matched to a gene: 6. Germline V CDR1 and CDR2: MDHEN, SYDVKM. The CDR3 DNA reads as TGTGCCAGCAGTTTGGCGGGAGGGCGGGTCACAGATACGCAGTATTTT. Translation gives CASSLAGGRVTDTQYF.

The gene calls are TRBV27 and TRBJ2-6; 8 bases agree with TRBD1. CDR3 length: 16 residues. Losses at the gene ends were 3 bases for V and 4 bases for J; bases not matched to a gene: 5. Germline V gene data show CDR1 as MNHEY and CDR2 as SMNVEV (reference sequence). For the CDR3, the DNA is TGTGCCAGCAGTTTGACAGGGGAATCCGGGGCCAACGTCCTGACTTTC. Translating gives CASSLTGESGANVLTF.

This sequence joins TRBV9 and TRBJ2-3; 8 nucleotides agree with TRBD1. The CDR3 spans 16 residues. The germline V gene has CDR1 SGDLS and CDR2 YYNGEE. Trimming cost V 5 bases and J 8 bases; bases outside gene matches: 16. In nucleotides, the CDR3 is TGTGCCAGCAGTCAGGGGGCGCAAGTTGAGACAAGTACGCAGTATTTT. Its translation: CASSQGAQVETSTQYF.

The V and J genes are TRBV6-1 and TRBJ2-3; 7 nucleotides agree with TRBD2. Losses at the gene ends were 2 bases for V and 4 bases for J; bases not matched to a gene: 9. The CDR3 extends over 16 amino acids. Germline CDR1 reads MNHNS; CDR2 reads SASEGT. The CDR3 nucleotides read TGTGCCAGCAGTGAATCGTGGGGGGGAGGGGCAGATACGCAGTATTTT. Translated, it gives CASSESWGGGADTQYF.

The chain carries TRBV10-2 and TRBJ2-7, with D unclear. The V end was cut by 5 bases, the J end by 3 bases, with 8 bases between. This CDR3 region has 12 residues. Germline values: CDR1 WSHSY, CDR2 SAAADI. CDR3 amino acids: CASSLLGYEQYF. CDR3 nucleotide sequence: TGCGCCAGCAGTCTCCTAGGCTACGAGCAGTACTTC.

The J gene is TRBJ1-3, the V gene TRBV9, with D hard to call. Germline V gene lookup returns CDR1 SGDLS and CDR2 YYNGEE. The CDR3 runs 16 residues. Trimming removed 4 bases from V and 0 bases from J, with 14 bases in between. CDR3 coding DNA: TGTGCCAGCAGCCCCGGGGTATCCAACTCTGGAAACACCATATATTTT. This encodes CASSPGVSNSGNTIYF.

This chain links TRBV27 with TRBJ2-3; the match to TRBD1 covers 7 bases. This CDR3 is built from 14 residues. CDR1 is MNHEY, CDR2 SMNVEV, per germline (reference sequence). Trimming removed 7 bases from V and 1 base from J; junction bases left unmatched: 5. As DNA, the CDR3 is TGTGCCAGCACCTCAACAGGGGGCACAGATACGCAGTATTTT. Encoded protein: CASTSTGGTDTQYF.